One sample yielded the 10 T cell receptor beta chains listed below, sequenced in a study of blood T cell repertoires in COVID-19. The table came from immunoSEQ multiplex PCR; TCRdb's copy has only in-frame clones and leaves some out. The sample records around 19,000 clones, around 90% being singletons. Material for sequencing was peripheral blood. The source of these receptors is a human donor in a cohort sampled during active COVID-19.

This clone occurred once. The chain combines TRBV30 with TRBJ1-3; TRBD1 might be the D (5 bases). Germline CDR1 is GTSNPN and CDR2 is SVGIG (reference sequence). The CDR3 length is 15 residues. V was cut by 2 bases and J by 0 bases, with 11 bases left in between. CDR3 protein: CAWSLGGGSGNTIYF. The CDR3 DNA sequence: TGTGCCTGGAGTCTCGGGGGGGGCTCTGGAAACACCATATATTTT.

The V call is TRBV28, the J call TRBJ2-7, with D possibly being TRBD1 (6 bases). Germline assignment: CDR1 MDHEN and CDR2 SYDVKM. The CDR3 is 12 amino acids. Trimming cost V 5 bases and J 5 bases, with 10 bases left between them. The DNA for the CDR3 is TGTGCCAGCAGTAAAGGGGGTCACGAGCAGTACTTC. It translates to CASSKGGHEQYF. The variable domain in full, completed from reference TRBV28 and TRBJ2-7, reads DVKVTQSSRYLVKRTGEKVFLECVQDMDHENMFWYRQDPGLGLRLIYFSYDVKMKEKGDIPEGYSVSREKKERFSLILESASTNQTSMYLCASSKGGHEQYFGPGTRLTVT.

This clone was recorded once. The chain has TRBV30 and TRBJ2-5, with 11 positions matching TRBD2. CDR1 and CDR2 (germline): GTSNPN, SVGIG (reference sequence). V shed 2 bases, J shed 5 bases, and the junction held 7 bases outside the gene matches. The CDR3 spans 15 residues. The CDR3 region is CAWSQLAGARETQYF. The DNA for the CDR3 is TGTGCCTGGAGTCAACTAGCGGGAGCACGGGAGACCCAGTACTTC. The variable domain in full, completed from reference TRBV30 and TRBJ2-5, reads SQTIHQWPATLVQPVGSPLSLECTVEGTSNPNLYWYRQAAGRGLQLLFYSVGIGQISSEVPQNLSASRPQDRQFILSSKKLLLSDSGFYLCAWSQLAGARETQYFGPGTRLLVL.

The rearrangement uses TRBV24-1 and TRBJ1-1; no firm D call. Germline V gene sequence: CDR1 KGHDR, CDR2 SFDVKD. This CDR3 region has 12 residues. The ends were cut back, 0 bases at V and 10 bases at J, with 8 bases in the middle. The CDR3 sequence: CATSDLKGRAFF. CDR3 sequence (DNA): TGTGCCACCAGTGATTTGAAAGGGAGAGCTTTCTTT.

The rearrangement joins TRBV2 to TRBJ1-1; D may be TRBD1 (6 bases). CDR3 size: 13 residues. Germline loops: CDR1 SNHLY, CDR2 FYNNEI. V was cut by 5 bases and J by 5 bases, with 12 bases left in between. The CDR3 protein is CASSTYQGTEAFF. The CDR3 nucleotides are TGTGCCAGCAGTACCTATCAGGGGACTGAAGCTTTCTTT.

A single count supports this clone. The rearrangement joins TRBV30 to TRBJ1-6; D is unresolved. The CDR3 extends over 14 amino acids. Germline values: CDR1 GTSNPN, CDR2 SVGIG (reference sequence). Between the trimmed V and J ends, which lost 2 bases and 10 bases, there was a span of 15 bases. The CDR3 DNA follows: TGTGCCTGGAGTACCGGATCGAGCGCGTCACCCCTCCACTTT. Protein: CAWSTGSSASPLHF.

CDR3 sequence: CASTDRHYEQYF. The CDR3 bases are TGTGCCAGCACCGACCGACACTACGAGCAGTACTTC. The chain recombines TRBV28 with TRBJ2-7; D call uncertain. Trimming took off 7 bases at V and 3 bases at J, with 10 bases between the two ends. The CDR3 is 12 amino acids. The germline V gene has CDR1 MDHEN and CDR2 SYDVKM.

Only one count was recorded for this clone. In nucleotides, the CDR3 is TGTGCCAGCAGCGTAGGGGGAGACTCAAACTACGAGCAGTACTTC. As protein: CASSVGGDSNYEQYF. The chain is built from TRBV9 and TRBJ2-7, with a tentative D call TRBD2 (5 bases). The V gene's germline CDR1 is SGDLS and CDR2 YYNGEE. Between the trimmed V and J ends, which lost 0 bases and 3 bases, there was a span of 13 bases. The CDR3 consists of 15 residues.

The chain couples TRBV19 to TRBJ2-7; D may be TRBD2 (6 bases). Per germline, CDR1 LNHDA and CDR2 SQIVND (reference sequence). The V end lost 3 bases, the J end lost 2 bases, and 14 bases lay between the germline ends. CDR3 length: 15 amino acids. The DNA for the CDR3 is TGTGCCAGTAGTATTTATAACGGGGAGGCCTACGAGCAGTACTTC. It yields the protein CASSIYNGEAYEQYF.

This chain uses TRBV7-9 with TRBJ2-7; the D gene is possibly TRBD1 (7 bases). Trimming left V 4 bases short and J 7 bases short, with 11 bases between. The V gene's germline CDR1 is SEHNR and CDR2 FQNEAQ (reference sequence). The CDR3 is made up of 12 amino acids. For the CDR3, the DNA is TGTGCCAGCAGCTCGACAGGGAGGGAGCAGTACTTC. This sequence encodes CASSSTGREQYF.